The 31 T cell receptor beta chains in this list originate from one sample, sequenced in a study of cytomegalovirus exposure and HLA in healthy donors. The PCR employed 60 Vbeta primers together with 13 Jbeta primers. Produced via immunoSEQ multiplex PCR; TCRdb's table is partial and in-frame only. The table lists some 200,000 clones, just over 75% of them singletons. The sequenced sample was PBMCs. The source is a man in his late teens or twenties in good health and CMV-seronegative.

The rearrangement uses TRBV19 and TRBJ2-3, with D tentatively TRBD1 (6 bases). Germline V lookup: CDR1 LNHDA, CDR2 SQIVND (reference sequence). Trimming pared 10 bases from V and 3 bases from J, leaving 17 bases between. There are 14 residues in the CDR3. CDR3 in DNA: TGTGCCACCCGACCCAGGGGATTTACAGATACGCAGTATTTT. It encodes CATRPRGFTDTQYF.

This clone was seen once. The rearrangement joins TRBV9 to TRBJ1-2; D not resolved. The CDR3 loop spans 14 amino acids. CDR1 and CDR2 (germline): SGDLS, YYNGEE. Trimming took 4 bases from V and 0 from J, leaving 10 bases between them. Here the CDR3 reads CASSPAGANYGYTF. CDR3 sequence (DNA): TGTGCCAGCAGCCCGGCGGGAGCTAACTATGGCTACACCTTC.

V gene TRBV5-6 combines with J gene TRBJ2-1; no firm D call. The V gene lost 8 bases and the J gene lost 0 bases, with 12 bases spanning the gap. Germline CDR1 is SGHDT and CDR2 is YYEEEE. This CDR3 region has 14 residues. CDR3 residues: CASVPASSYNEQFF. CDR3 DNA sequence: TGTGCCAGTGTACCCGCCAGCTCCTACAATGAGCAGTTCTTC.

This rearrangement joins TRBV7-9 to TRBJ2-5, with D perhaps matching TRBD1 (5 bases). This CDR3 is built from 14 residues. V was cut by 1 base and J by 5 bases, with 11 bases left in between. Germline V gene lookup returns CDR1 SEHNR and CDR2 FQNEAQ (reference sequence). As DNA, the CDR3 is TGTGCCAGCAGCTTAGAAGCAGGGAAGGAGACCCAGTACTTC. This codes for CASSLEAGKETQYF.

The gene calls are TRBV30 and TRBJ2-7; 8 nucleotides match TRBD1. This CDR3 contains 18 residues. Germline V CDR1 and CDR2: GTSNPN, SVGIG (reference sequence). With V trimmed by 2 bases and J by 4 bases, 19 bases remained unmatched. The CDR3 sequence: CAWSPMALDRGPWYEQYF. CDR3 nucleotides: TGTGCCTGGAGTCCAATGGCCCTCGACAGGGGACCTTGGTACGAGCAGTACTTC.

This clone has only one observation. The chain has TRBV7-9 and TRBJ2-1; no reliable D call. Germline assignment: CDR1 SEHNR and CDR2 FQNEAQ (reference sequence). CDR3 size: 13 residues. The ends were cut back, 2 bases at V and 8 bases at J, with 10 bases in the middle. This CDR3 is CASSLPLLDEQFF. The CDR3 bases are TGTGCCAGCAGCTTACCCCTCCTTGATGAGCAGTTCTTC.

The rearrangement joins TRBV4-1 to TRBJ1-2; D remains unclear. Trimming removed 3 bases from V and 7 bases from J, with 9 bases in between. The CDR3 totals 12 residues. Germline V gives CDR1 MGHRA, CDR2 YSYEKL. The CDR3 DNA follows: TGCGCCAGCAGCCAGGCCGGGGTTGGCTACACCTTC. This encodes CASSQAGVGYTF.

This clone was found a few times. The V and J genes are TRBV6-5 and TRBJ2-7, with D unresolved. The CDR3 runs to 14 residues. The germline V and J ends were trimmed by 0 bases and 2 bases, with 8 bases remaining between them. Per the germline V gene, CDR1 is MNHEY and CDR2 is SVGAGI. This CDR3 is CASSYSIVAYEQYF. In DNA form, the CDR3 reads TGTGCCAGCAGTTACTCTATAGTAGCCTACGAGCAGTACTTC.

This chain links TRBV9 with TRBJ2-1; 8 positions match TRBD1. CDR1 SGDLS and CDR2 YYNGEE come from the germline V gene. The CDR3 is 15 amino acids. V gave up 3 bases and J gave up 5 bases; unmatched junction bases: 7. CDR3 residues: CASSATTGGNNEQFF. For the CDR3, the DNA is TGTGCCAGCAGCGCAACTACAGGGGGGAACAATGAGCAGTTCTTC.

This clone was recorded once. The V and J genes are TRBV30 and TRBJ2-3; D unclear. The germline V gene has CDR1 GTSNPN and CDR2 SVGIG (reference sequence). Between the trimmed V and J ends, which lost 5 bases and 0 bases, there was a span of 9 bases. This CDR3 has 13 amino acids. CDR3 in DNA: TGTGCCTGGCTCCAGGATAGCACAGATACGCAGTATTTT. It encodes CAWLQDSTDTQYF.

V and J are TRBV6-6 and TRBJ1-4, with D perhaps TRBD1 (6 bases). The CDR3 runs to 15 residues. V was shortened by 6 bases and J by 5 bases, with 16 bases between the two germline ends. The germline V gene encodes CDR1 MNHNY and CDR2 SVGAGI (reference sequence). CDR3 DNA sequence: TGTGCCAGCAGACCCACAGGGTATCAGAATGAAAAACTGTTTTTT. Its protein is CASRPTGYQNEKLFF.

J is TRBJ1-2 and V is TRBV6-1; D not certain. This CDR3 has 15 amino acids. The V end lost 1 base, the J end lost 7 bases, and 16 bases lay between the germline ends. Germline V lookup: CDR1 MNHNS, CDR2 SASEGT. The CDR3 region is CASSEGLLTGSGYTF. The CDR3, as DNA: TGTGCCAGCAGTGAAGGGCTCCTGACGGGGAGTGGCTACACCTTC.

The J gene is TRBJ1-1, the V gene TRBV9, with D unresolved. Germline assignment: CDR1 SGDLS and CDR2 YYNGEE. The V and J ends lost 0 bases and 4 bases respectively, with 10 bases between them. The CDR3 length is 14 residues. The CDR3 here is CASSVDRGGTEAFF. The DNA of the CDR3 is TGTGCCAGCAGCGTAGATCGGGGAGGCACTGAAGCTTTCTTT. Full variable domain (outside the CDR3, taken from reference TRBV9 and TRBJ1-1): DSGVTQTPKHLITATGQRVTLRCSPRSGDLSVYWYQQSLDQGLQFLIQYYNGEERAKGNILERFSAQQFPDLHSELNLSSLELGDSALYFCASSVDRGGTEAFFGQGTRLTVV.

To note about this clone: The germline gene is not matched at one end of the junction; a read error may be the cause. The chain employs TRBV6-5 and TRBJ1-4, with D tentatively TRBD1 (5 bases). The germline CDR1 and CDR2 sequences are MNHEY and SVGAGI. The CDR3 is made up of 15 amino acids. CDR3 in amino acids: CASSYSTVPGEKLFF. The CDR3 DNA sequence: TGTGCCAGCAGCTACTCGACAGTCCCAGGGGAAAAACTGTTTTTT.

The V call is TRBV6-5, the J call TRBJ1-4; TRBD1 matches 8 bases. The length of the CDR3 is 14 residues. Germline CDR1 reads MNHEY; CDR2 reads SVGAGI. The J segment lost 4 bases and the V segment lost 8 bases, leaving 6 bases of the junction unmatched. CDR3 sequence reads: CASVRDRSNEKLFF. The CDR3 DNA is TGTGCCAGCGTCCGGGACAGGAGTAATGAAAAACTGTTTTTT.

The J gene is TRBJ1-4, the V gene TRBV5-1; 7 bases are shared with TRBD1. The CDR3 runs to 13 residues. The germline gives CDR1 SGHRS, CDR2 YFSETQ. The J segment lost 7 bases and the V segment lost 5 bases, leaving 5 bases of the junction unmatched. This chain's CDR3 is CASRRGQGEKLFF. Here the CDR3 DNA reads TGCGCCAGCAGAAGGGGGCAAGGTGAAAAACTGTTTTTT.

The chain is built from TRBV27 and TRBJ2-3, with a weak D call TRBD2 (7 bases). This CDR3 contains 15 residues. V was shortened by 5 bases and J by 0 bases, with 12 bases between the two germline ends. Germline values: CDR1 MNHEY, CDR2 SMNVEV (reference sequence). The CDR3 spells CASSPAGASTDTQYF. The CDR3 nucleotides are TGTGCCAGCAGTCCCGCGGGGGCGAGCACAGATACGCAGTATTTT.

The chain uses TRBV9 and TRBJ2-1; 7 positions match TRBD2. The CDR3 spans 15 residues. The germline V gene has CDR1 SGDLS and CDR2 YYNGEE. V lost 3 bases and J lost 7; bases outside the gene matches: 10. CDR3 amino acids: CASSAVGGSWNEQFF. The CDR3 DNA reads TGTGCCAGCAGCGCGGTGGGCGGGAGCTGGAATGAGCAGTTCTTC.

This sequence joins TRBV5-5 and TRBJ1-2; 8 nucleotides line up with TRBD1. This CDR3 region has 15 residues. Germline CDR1 SGHKS, CDR2 YYEKEE (reference sequence). V was pared by 0 bases and J by 8 bases, with 9 bases of the junction left unmatched. The CDR3 loop reads CASSLVDRDLRGYTF. The CDR3 DNA is TGTGCCAGCAGCTTGGTGGACAGGGACCTTCGGGGCTACACCTTC.

The J gene is TRBJ2-7, the V gene TRBV6-1; 10 bases align to TRBD2. J gave up 6 bases and V 7 bases, and 12 bases lay outside the gene matches. Germline V gene lookup returns CDR1 MNHNS and CDR2 SASEGT. The CDR3 is made up of 15 amino acids. This chain's CDR3 is CASTTERLAGAEQYF. CDR3 nucleotide sequence: TGTGCCAGCACCACGGAGAGGCTAGCGGGAGCCGAGCAGTACTTC.

The V and J genes are TRBV6-1 and TRBJ1-5; no firm D call. Germline loops: CDR1 MNHNS, CDR2 SASEGT. V was pared by 4 bases and J by 6 bases, with 28 bases between. The CDR3 is made up of 19 amino acids. The CDR3 here is CASSGGSRGLPWIGQPQHF. CDR3 in DNA: TGTGCCAGCAGTGGGGGATCCCGAGGGTTACCATGGATCGGTCAGCCCCAGCATTTT.

The rearrangement joins TRBV19 to TRBJ1-1; no definite D call. V lost 2 bases, J lost 1 base, and 5 bases lay in between. The CDR3 runs 13 residues. Germline V gene lookup returns CDR1 LNHDA and CDR2 SQIVND (reference sequence). CDR3 loop: CASSISPNTEAFF. In DNA form, the CDR3 reads TGTGCCAGTAGTATAAGCCCGAACACTGAAGCTTTCTTT.

This rearrangement joins TRBV11-1 to TRBJ2-1; TRBD1 aligns across 9 bases. CDR1 is SGHAT and CDR2 is FQDESV in the germline V gene (reference sequence). The CDR3 is 17 amino acids. With 3 bases clipped from V and 0 bases from J, the junction kept 6 bases outside the gene matches. The CDR3: CASSLDRGPSSYNEQFF. The DNA of the CDR3 is TGTGCCAGCAGCTTGGACAGGGGCCCGTCCTCCTACAATGAGCAGTTCTTC. The full variable domain, its missing parts supplied by reference TRBV11-1 and TRBJ2-1, is EAEVAQSPRYKITEKSQAVAFWCDPISGHATLYWYRQILGQGPELLVQFQDESVVDDSQLPKDRFSAERLKGVDSTLKIQPAELGDSAMYLCASSLDRGPSSYNEQFFGPGTRLTVL.

V gene TRBV7-9 combines with J gene TRBJ2-6; D is possibly TRBD2 (6 bases). The CDR3 loop spans 17 amino acids. The germline V gene has CDR1 SEHNR and CDR2 FQNEAQ (reference sequence). Trimming shortened V by 4 bases and J by 3 bases, and 16 bases separated the two germline ends. CDR3 sequence: CASSSGMRDFGANVLTF. DNA of the CDR3: TGTGCCAGCAGCTCGGGGATGAGGGACTTTGGGGCCAACGTCCTGACTTTC.

The V call is TRBV7-9, the J call TRBJ1-1; 10 nucleotides align to TRBD1. Unmatched junction bases numbered 13, after V lost 4 bases and J lost 5 bases. Per the germline V gene, CDR1 is SEHNR and CDR2 is FQNEAQ (reference sequence). The CDR3 runs 17 residues. Here the CDR3 reads CASSSRPAGQGGTEAFF. DNA of the CDR3: TGTGCCAGCAGCTCGCGGCCTGCAGGACAGGGGGGTACTGAAGCTTTCTTT.

The rearrangement joins TRBV2 to TRBJ1-3; weak D call: TRBD1 (6 bases). CDR1 is SNHLY, CDR2 FYNNEI, per germline. The CDR3 covers 14 residues. Trimming pared 5 bases from V and 1 base from J, leaving 9 bases between. DNA of the CDR3: TGTGCCAGCAGTCCAGGGGTATCTGGAAACACCATATATTTT. The encoded protein is CASSPGVSGNTIYF.

CDR3 sequence: CASSSGTSGNEQFF. The DNA for the CDR3 is TGTGCCAGCAGCTCCGGGACTAGCGGGAATGAGCAGTTCTTC. The V gene is TRBV7-6, the J gene TRBJ2-1, with 12 positions matching TRBD2. V shed 4 bases and J 7 bases; nucleotides not matched to a gene: 2. CDR1 is SGHVS, CDR2 FNYEAQ, per germline. CDR3 length: 14 amino acids. The full variable domain, completed using reference TRBV7-6 and TRBJ2-1, is GAGVSQSPRYKVTKRGQDVALRCDPISGHVSLYWYRQALGQGPEFLTYFNYEAQQDKSGLPNDRFSAERPEGSISTLTIQRTEQRDSAMYRCASSSGTSGNEQFFGPGTRLTVL.

This clone was counted a few times. The gene calls are TRBV30 and TRBJ2-3; TRBD2 might be the D (5 bases). V gave up 1 base and J gave up 2 bases, with 13 bases separating them. This CDR3 contains 15 residues. Germline V gene sequence: CDR1 GTSNPN, CDR2 SVGIG (reference sequence). CDR3 region: CAWSDRDPITDTQYF. DNA for the CDR3: TGTGCCTGGAGTGACCGGGATCCCATCACAGATACGCAGTATTTT.

This rearrangement joins TRBV4-2 to TRBJ1-5; 12 bases map to TRBD1. In germline, CDR1 is LGHNA, CDR2 YNFKEQ. This CDR3 is 16 amino acids long. Trimming cost V 1 base and J 6 bases; bases outside gene matches: 4. The CDR3: CASSQGRDRGRQPQHF. The CDR3 DNA is TGTGCCAGCAGCCAAGGCCGGGACAGGGGGCGTCAGCCCCAGCATTTT.

The chain links TRBV7-9 to TRBJ2-3; tentatively, D is TRBD1 (5 bases). Germline CDR1 is SEHNR and CDR2 is FQNEAQ (reference sequence). CDR3 length equals 16 residues. Trimming pared 5 bases from V and 2 bases from J, leaving 17 bases between. CDR3 amino acids: CASSDRTGRNTDTQYF. The CDR3 nucleotides are TGTGCCAGCAGCGACCGTACAGGAAGGAACACAGATACGCAGTATTTT.

The chain links TRBV7-9 to TRBJ2-3, with no clear D. The CDR3 is made up of 18 amino acids. Trimming pared 1 base from V and 2 bases from J, leaving 19 bases between. Germline assignment: CDR1 SEHNR and CDR2 FQNEAQ (reference sequence). The CDR3 DNA sequence: TGTGCCAGCAGCTTAGGTTTTAGCAACTTGTTTTCCACAGATACGCAGTATTTT. Its translation: CASSLGFSNLFSTDTQYF.